This TCR beta chain was sequenced for a study of T-cell reconstitution after alpha-beta-depleted transplantation in children. Regarding the study as a whole: The study reportedly traced alpha-beta T cells about two months after transplant to several hundred expanded graft clones.

The TCRbeta library was prepared with unique molecular identifiers. TCRdb analysed the PCR reads with MiXCR anew, one entry per CDR3 protein. The sample consists of 200,000 to 250,000 distinct CDR3 sequences, roughly 8.2% of them appearing once. There are many counts of this clonotype. Its target is unknown. The sequenced sample was PBMCs, mostly from graft donor cells, obtained 180 days after TCRalphabeta/CD19-depleted stem cell transplant. This receptor was taken from a male patient aged 10 to 17 who had a stem cell transplant for acute lymphoblastic leukemia, so the T cells may come from the graft donor.

CDR3 residues: CSSLRRGNTEAFF. As DNA, the CDR3 is TGCAGCTCCTTGCGTAGAGGGAACACTGAAGCTTTCTTT. The chain carries TRBV29-1 and TRBJ1-1; D remains ambiguous. Trimming removed 8 bases from V and 1 base from J, with 14 bases in between. This CDR3 comprises 13 residues. Germline V gene data show CDR1 as SQVTM and CDR2 as ANQGSEA.